This TCR beta chain was captured in a study of low-dose radiotherapy and immunotherapy resistance in tumors. Study as a whole: Every day for four cycles from cycle 1 day 1, patients took 300 mg of oral aspirin.

Germline V gene lookup returns CDR1 SGHRS and CDR2 YFSETQ. Between the trimmed V and J ends, which lost 7 bases and 4 bases, there was a span of 17 bases. This CDR3 is 14 amino acids long. Covering alpha and beta chains, TRAV- and TRBV-specific primers were used for the first-strand cDNA. The TCRs were subjected to amplification over approximately 20 PCR cycles employing a constant-region primer in conjunction with a V-primer adapter. The isolated mRNA underwent amplification through in vitro transcription. Each CDR3 protein is one row after TCRdb ran MiXCR on the reads. The table lists some 71,000 distinct CDR3 sequences, less than 40% of them singletons. The time point here: before trial treatment. The study gave donors nivolumab, ipilimumab, aspirin, low-dose cyclophosphamide and low-dose radiotherapy. Enrollment required an advanced solid tumor negative for tumor-infiltrating lymphocytes.

J is TRBJ1-1 and V is TRBV5-1; TRBD1 might be the D (5 bases). Sequences were derived from PBMCs, sampled before treatment. The sequence was obtained from a female donor with ovarian cancer. The CDR3 region is CASAAGGESTEAFF. DNA of the CDR3: TGCGCCAGCGCCGCCGGGGGGGAGAGCACTGAAGCTTTCTTT.